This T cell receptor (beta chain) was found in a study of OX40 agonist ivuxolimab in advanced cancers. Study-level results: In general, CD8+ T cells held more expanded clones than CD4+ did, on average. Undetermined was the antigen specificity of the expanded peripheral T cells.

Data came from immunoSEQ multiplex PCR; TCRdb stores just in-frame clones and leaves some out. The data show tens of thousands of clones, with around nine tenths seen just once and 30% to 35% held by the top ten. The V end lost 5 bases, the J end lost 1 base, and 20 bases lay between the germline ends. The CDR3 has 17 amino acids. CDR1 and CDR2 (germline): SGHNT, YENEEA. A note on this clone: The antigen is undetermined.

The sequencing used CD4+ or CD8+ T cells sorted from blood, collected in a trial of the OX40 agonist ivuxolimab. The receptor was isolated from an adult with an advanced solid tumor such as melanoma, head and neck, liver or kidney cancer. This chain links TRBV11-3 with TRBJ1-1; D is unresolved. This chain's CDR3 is CASSLWVNAPPNTEAFF. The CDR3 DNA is TGTGCCAGCAGCCTATGGGTCAATGCCCCACCGAACACTGAAGCTTTCTTT.